These 18 T cell receptor beta chains came from one sample sequenced in a study of T-cell reconstitution after alpha-beta-depleted transplantation in children. Preparation of the TCRbeta library involved a method that used unique molecular identifiers. Via MiXCR, TCRdb re-called the PCR reads, giving one row per CDR3 protein. In the table there are some 390,000 distinct CDR3 sequences, about a fifth of which are singletons. Sequencing used PBMCs from the stem cell graft donor, obtained from the stem cell graft. The receptors come from a human donor who donated a stem cell graft to a child with acute myeloid leukemia.

This clonotype was observed at least ten times. The chain employs TRBV20-1 and TRBJ1-2, with TRBD1 as a possible D gene (5 bases). This CDR3 has 15 residues. Germline lookup yields CDR1 DFQATT and CDR2 SNEGSKA (reference sequence). The V and J ends lost 6 bases and 0 bases respectively, with 17 bases between them. The DNA of the CDR3 is TGCAGTGCCCCATCGCCAGACAGTTCTAACTATGGCTACACCTTC. Protein product: CSAPSPDSSNYGYTF.

The gene calls are TRBV5-1 and TRBJ2-1; 14 nucleotides agree with TRBD2. This CDR3 is built from 16 residues. Germline V gives CDR1 SGHRS, CDR2 YFSETQ. V lost 4 bases, J lost 7 bases, and 7 bases stayed unmatched. The CDR3 DNA sequence: TGCGCCAGCAGCCTCGGGACTAGCGGGAGCTGGAATGAGCAGTTCTTC. Translated, it gives CASSLGTSGSWNEQFF. The complete variable domain, with remaining parts taken from reference TRBV5-1 and TRBJ2-1, reads KAGVTQTPRYLIKTRGQQVTLSCSPISGHRSVSWYQQTPGQGLQFLFEYFSETQRNKGNFPGRFSGRQFSNSRSEMNVSTLELGDSALYLCASSLGTSGSWNEQFFGPGTRLTVL.

The gene calls are TRBV6-2 or TRBV6-3 and TRBJ2-5; 8 bases line up with TRBD2. The CDR3 consists of 14 residues. V gave up 7 bases and J gave up 0 bases; unmatched junction bases: 4. The germline gives CDR1 MNHEY, CDR2 SVGEGT. CDR3 loop: CASNRGGYQETQYF. The DNA of the CDR3 is TGTGCCAGCAATCGGGGGGGGTACCAAGAGACCCAGTACTTC.

This chain connects TRBV2 to TRBJ2-7; 9 bases line up with TRBD2. CDR3 length: 15 amino acids. Trimming removed 5 bases from V and 2 bases from J; junction bases left unmatched: 7. Germline-derived CDR1 and CDR2 are SNHLY and FYNNEI. CDR3 loop: CASSPMTSGTYEQYF. CDR3 nucleotides: TGTGCCAGCAGTCCTATGACTAGCGGCACCTACGAGCAGTACTTC.

The rearrangement links TRBV30 to TRBJ2-5; D is ambiguous. In germline, CDR1 is GTSNPN, CDR2 SVGIG (reference sequence). The CDR3 runs to 14 residues. Trimming took off 2 bases at V and 4 bases at J, with 14 bases between the two ends. The CDR3 here is CAWSRTTIGETQYF. The DNA of the CDR3 is TGTGCCTGGAGTAGGACCACCATAGGAGAGACCCAGTACTTC.

A single count supports this clonotype. The chain couples TRBV12-3 or TRBV12-4 to TRBJ2-7; possible D gene TRBD2, 5 bases. The CDR3 consists of 13 residues. Trimming stripped 8 bases from V and 5 bases from J, with 16 bases between. The CDR3: CASGPEFGNEQYF. The CDR3 DNA follows: TGTGCCAGCGGCCCGGAGTTCGGGAACGAGCAGTACTTC.

This sequence joins TRBV9 and TRBJ2-7, with D unresolved. The CDR3 length is 14 residues. Germline V gene data show CDR1 as SGDLS and CDR2 as YYNGEE. Trimming pared 0 bases from V and 5 bases from J, leaving 12 bases between. This chain's CDR3 is CASSVEPLSHEQYF. DNA for the CDR3: TGTGCCAGCAGCGTAGAACCGCTCAGCCACGAGCAGTACTTC.

This clonotype was recorded at least ten times. J is TRBJ2-7 and V is TRBV12-3 or TRBV12-4; D remains ambiguous. The germline V and J ends were trimmed by 7 bases and 4 bases, with 14 bases remaining between them. The CDR3 runs to 13 residues. In DNA form, the CDR3 reads TGTGCCAGCACACCCTTCGGATGGTACGAGCAGTACTTC. This codes for CASTPFGWYEQYF.

The J gene is TRBJ1-2, the V gene TRBV6-1; possible D gene TRBD1, 5 bases. Trimming shortened V by 8 bases and J by 4 bases, and 14 bases separated the two germline ends. CDR3 length: 13 residues. Germline-derived CDR1 and CDR2 are MNHNS and SASEGT. CDR3 residues: CASCQGVGYGYTF. CDR3 DNA sequence: TGTGCCAGCTGTCAAGGGGTGGGCTATGGCTACACCTTC.

This clonotype has more than one count but fewer than ten. The rearrangement uses TRBV12-3 or TRBV12-4 and TRBJ2-3; 7 bases map to TRBD2. Germline trimming cut 7 bases from V and 7 bases from J; bases unmatched to any gene: 5. This CDR3 region has 12 residues. CDR3 region: CASKGLPNTQYF. The CDR3 nucleotides read TGTGCCAGCAAGGGACTACCTAATACGCAGTATTTT.

This clonotype appeared a few times. V usage is TRBV12-3 or TRBV12-4 and J usage is TRBJ2-3, with TRBD2 matching over 9 bases. The CDR3 is made up of 18 amino acids. V shed 5 bases and J 2 bases; nucleotides not matched to a gene: 14. CDR3 amino acids: CASSPYRREGPYTDTQYF. The CDR3 coding sequence is TGTGCCAGCAGTCCCTACAGGCGGGAGGGACCTTACACAGATACGCAGTATTTT.

The V gene is TRBV30, the J gene TRBJ2-7; possibly TRBD2 for D (7 bases). V was pared by 4 bases and J by 0 bases, with 13 bases between. Germline V gene sequence: CDR1 GTSNPN, CDR2 SVGIG (reference sequence). The CDR3 is 14 amino acids. CDR3 loop: CAWNRGGGSYEQYF. In DNA, the CDR3 is TGTGCCTGGAATAGAGGGGGGGGCTCCTACGAGCAGTACTTC. Complete variable domain (other parts from reference TRBV30 and TRBJ2-7): SQTIHQWPATLVQPVGSPLSLECTVEGTSNPNLYWYRQAAGRGLQLLFYSVGIGQISSEVPQNLSASRPQDRQFILSSKKLLLSDSGFYLCAWNRGGGSYEQYFGPGTRLTVT.

This chain joins TRBV5-1 and TRBJ1-1, with D unresolved. Germline CDR1 reads SGHRS; CDR2 reads YFSETQ. The V end lost 2 bases, the J end lost 4 bases, and 12 bases lay between the germline ends. The CDR3 has 14 residues. The CDR3 region is CASSFGVASTEAFF. Here the CDR3 DNA reads TGCGCCAGCAGCTTTGGGGTAGCGTCCACTGAAGCTTTCTTT. Combining the CDR3 with reference TRBV5-1 and TRBJ1-1 gives the whole variable domain KAGVTQTPRYLIKTRGQQVTLSCSPISGHRSVSWYQQTPGQGLQFLFEYFSETQRNKGNFPGRFSGRQFSNSRSEMNVSTLELGDSALYLCASSFGVASTEAFFGQGTRLTVV.

J is TRBJ2-7 and V is TRBV12-3 or TRBV12-4; D is uncertain. The CDR3 spans 14 residues. Trimming stripped 1 base from V and 4 bases from J, with 11 bases between. The CDR3 region is CASSLEGLGYEQYF. The CDR3 nucleotides read TGTGCCAGCAGTTTAGAAGGGTTGGGTTACGAGCAGTACTTC.

V and J are TRBV5-1 and TRBJ2-1; D unclear. V dropped 5 bases and J dropped 1 base, with 13 bases sitting between them. Germline-derived CDR1 and CDR2 are SGHRS and YFSETQ. The CDR3 runs 15 residues. The CDR3 DNA sequence: TGCGCCAGCAGGGATAGGTATGAGTCCTACAATGAGCAGTTCTTC. Its translation is CASRDRYESYNEQFF.

This clonotype has at least ten counts. The chain is built from TRBV20-1 and TRBJ2-3; D is perhaps TRBD2 (7 bases). The CDR3 runs to 16 residues. V dropped 3 bases and J dropped 3 bases, with 19 bases sitting between them. Germline CDR1 DFQATT, CDR2 SNEGSKA (reference sequence). In DNA, the CDR3 is TGCAGTGCTAGTACGTGGGGGCGGGAGATGACAGATACGCAGTATTTT. This codes for CSASTWGREMTDTQYF.

The V call is TRBV5-1, the J call TRBJ2-7; possibly TRBD1 for D (5 bases). The germline gives CDR1 SGHRS, CDR2 YFSETQ. Trimming cost V 0 bases and J 2 bases, with 9 bases left between them. This CDR3 has 14 amino acids. CDR3 nucleotides: TGCGCCAGCAGCTTGGGGCCAGGGCCCTACGAGCAGTACTTC. Translation gives CASSLGPGPYEQYF.

This clonotype was counted many times. The chain links TRBV20-1 to TRBJ2-1; TRBD2 is a possible D gene (6 bases). V lost 0 bases and J lost 5, with 20 bases in between. Per the germline V gene, CDR1 is DFQATT and CDR2 is SNEGSKA (reference sequence). The CDR3 length is 17 residues. CDR3 residues: CSARDCSRDFLNNEQFF. CDR3 nucleotide sequence: TGCAGTGCTAGAGACTGTAGCCGGGACTTCCTAAACAATGAGCAGTTCTTC.